This entry is about one TCR beta chain. Its antigen is not yet known. No qualities accompany the bases; no much larger clone lies one base away. TCRbeta CDR3 regions were amplified from genomic DNA using the immunoSEQ Assay, a bias-controlled multiplex PCR. From the authors' description of their analysis: The number of nucleated cells in each sample was estimated by amplification of reference gene primers within the assay. To quantify the absolute abundance of each unique TCRbeta CDR3 rearrangement, sequence reads were collapsed and filtered. For each sample, productive Simpson clonality was calculated as the square root of Simpson's diversity index over productive rearrangements. Held by TCRdb, this immuneACCESS table contains in-frame sequences only and omits some clones. Under half of the omission traces to an unresolved V gene where checked; the cause of the rest is unknown. The V and J calls and clone size are taken from that table; D and trimming were inferred from the DNA. This sample comprises approximately 150,000 clones, 70% to 90% of them detected only once. The ten largest make up roughly 2.6% of the sample.

CDR1 and CDR2 were assigned from the germline V gene as KGHSH and LQKENI. The germline V end is reduced by 8 bases and the J end by 0 bases; junction bases left unmatched: 0. Reading from cysteine to phenylalanine, the CDR3 counts 13 amino acids. The sequence is cut down to CDR3 DNA, 39 bases in frame from base 1. These data belong to a study of blood T cell repertoires in COVID-19 (dated by TCRdb to 2020 to 2021). The study in broad terms: Collaborator samples came from the United States, Italy and Spain and covered acute and convalescent phases of COVID-19. A de-identified subject ID, COVID-19 status, age in years and sex were almost always included in the sample metadata. The samples were drawn from two sources: the first 160 participants of the ongoing ImmuneRACE study, and 1,254 subjects contributed by 6 global collaborators. Where available, HLA class I and class II types were obtained from metadata supplied by the sample provider rather than from assay-based typing. The prospective study material was composed of cDNA or gDNA derived from T cells, B-cell-depleted T cells, or PBMCs. Subjects who had been exposed to COVID-19, were actively infected with it, or had recovered from it provided the deeply sampled blood TCRbeta repertoires that made up the dataset. A freely available public database, intended as a resource for researchers studying the immune response to SARS-CoV-2, is where the repertoires were released. On the study overall, not on this receptor specifically: The amount of clinical and demographic metadata varied by source and participant and was provided uncurated.

The collaborating institutions used their own protocols to collect whole blood in K2EDTA tubes. For TCRbeta analysis, collaborator samples were shipped as frozen whole blood, as isolated PBMCs, or as DNA extracted from either sample type. The sequence joins TRBV18 to TRBJ1-3; 8 middle bases align to TRBD1. This receptor was identified in a human donor with acute or convalescent COVID-19. The donor label of this sample is uncertain. Sequencing was performed on peripheral blood. In nucleotides, the sequence is TGTGCCAGCGACAGGGGCTCTGGAAACACCATATATTTT. Its translation reads: CASDRGSGNTIYF.